This TCR beta chain was profiled in a study of T cell clonotyping in hematopoietic cell transplantation. The repertoire was sequenced with immunoSEQ multiplex PCR; TCRdb's copy has only in-frame clones and lacks some. Of 40,000 to 55,000 clones in the sample, roughly 92% are singletons; the top ten hold over 0.65%. This CDR3 has 17 residues. Germline trimming cut 1 base from V and 2 bases from J; bases unmatched to any gene: 5. Germline-derived CDR1 and CDR2 are SGHNT and YENEEA. Findings and limits, study-wide: Pathologically expanded recipient clonotypes increased progressively from day 30 to day 180 as diversity fell. CD4 and CD8 repertoire contributions could not be separated without sorting.

As regards this clone: Its antigen remains unknown.

This clonotype originated in a woman aged 50 to 60 in good health. Some clones in this sample may be carry-over from other donors' samples. The V gene is TRBV11-3, the J gene TRBJ2-2; 9 nucleotides align to TRBD1. The sequencing sample was made of peripheral blood mononuclear cells. CDR3 sequence reads: CASSLGRDRANTGELFF. Here the CDR3 DNA reads TGTGCCAGCAGCTTAGGCCGGGACAGGGCCAACACCGGGGAGCTGTTTTTT.